This T cell receptor (beta chain) originates from a study of T cell responses to AZD1222 COVID-19 vaccine. A word on this clone: Its antigen remains unidentified.

Whole-study findings and limits: Mostly white British, mostly female donors; authors suggested clonal diversity may be underestimated.

The repertoire was sequenced with immunoSEQ multiplex PCR; TCRdb's copy has only in-frame clones and lacks some. The sample holds around 180,000 clones; around 94% are singletons and the top ten take roughly 1.7%. Between the trimmed V and J ends, which lost 6 bases and 8 bases, there was a span of 16 bases. The CDR3 covers 14 residues. Germline CDR1 reads MGHRA; CDR2 reads YSYEKL. Specimen: peripheral blood, collected 28 days after the second AZD1222 dose. The receptor's source is an adult who received the AZD1222 COVID-19 vaccine. The rearrangement links TRBV4-1 to TRBJ1-4; D not certain. The CDR3 sequence: CASSPRALGEKLFF. The CDR3 region has the DNA TGCGCCAGCAGTCCCCGCGCCCTAGGGGAAAAACTGTTTTTT.